This record concerns one T cell receptor (beta chain) sequence. The table came from immunoSEQ multiplex PCR; TCRdb's copy has only in-frame clones and leaves some out. The sample carries 60,000 to 85,000 clones, around 94% recorded once. This specimen comes from a study of technical replicates of blood from a few donors. Germline CDR1 is SGHAT and CDR2 is FQNNGV. This CDR3 has 16 residues. The V end lost 1 base, the J end lost 4 bases, and 16 bases lay between the germline ends. The sequencing input was T cells isolated from PBMCs. The J gene is TRBJ1-2, the V gene TRBV11-2; no clear D. The sequence derives from a human donor in good health. CDR3 bases: TGTGCCAGCAGCTTAGGGCCGGAGCCGGGTAGCTATGGCTACACCTTC. Translated, it gives CASSLGPEPGSYGYTF.